Following are 31 T cell receptor beta chains from one sample sequenced in a study of PD-L1 blockade in urothelial cancer. Sample time point: peripheral blood 6 weeks after treatment start. Assay: immunoSEQ multiplex PCR; the TCRdb copy retains only in-frame clones and omits some. There are around 38,000 clones in the sample; 80% to 90% occur only once, and 24% lies in the top ten. Sequenced here: PBMCs, sampled around atezolizumab (anti-PD-L1) treatment. The receptors derive from a man aged 60 to 75 with urothelial cancer.

This clone was counted a single time. The rearrangement links TRBV4-1 to TRBJ2-1; no firm D call. This CDR3 spans 14 amino acids. CDR1 is MGHRA and CDR2 is YSYEKL in the germline V gene. Trimming left V 7 bases short and J 5 bases short, with 15 bases between. CDR3 sequence: CASTIHNYDNEQFF. For the CDR3, the DNA is TGCGCCAGCACCATACACAATTACGACAATGAGCAGTTCTTC.

This clone was detected only once. V is TRBV5-6 and J is TRBJ1-1; 8 positions match TRBD1. Trimming cost V 4 bases and J 4 bases; bases outside gene matches: 6. The CDR3 has 14 amino acids. The germline gives CDR1 SGHDT, CDR2 YYEEEE. CDR3 sequence: CASSIGQGRTEAFF. As DNA, the CDR3 is TGTGCCAGCAGCATCGGACAGGGTCGCACTGAAGCTTTCTTT.

The J gene is TRBJ2-4, the V gene TRBV11-2; 7 nucleotides agree with TRBD1. Germline lookup yields CDR1 SGHAT and CDR2 FQNNGV. This CDR3 has 16 amino acids. Germline trimming cut 5 bases from V and 0 bases from J; bases unmatched to any gene: 7. CDR3 sequence: CASSGLRQGAKNIQYF. CDR3 bases: TGTGCCAGCAGCGGACTTAGACAGGGAGCCAAAAACATTCAGTACTTC.

This chain joins TRBV9 and TRBJ2-3; 8 bases are shared with TRBD2. The junction had 6 bases not matched to a gene; V was cut back by 3 bases and J by 0 bases. The CDR3 has 16 residues. Per the germline V gene, CDR1 is SGDLS and CDR2 is YYNGEE. This chain's CDR3 is CASSARSGRSTDTQYF. CDR3 nucleotides: TGTGCCAGCAGCGCCCGGAGCGGGAGAAGCACAGATACGCAGTATTTT.

This chain uses TRBV7-9 with TRBJ2-7; maybe TRBD1 (6 bases). The CDR3 sequence is 15 residues long. V lost 2 bases to trimming and J lost 2 bases, with 13 bases between them. Germline CDR1 reads SEHNR; CDR2 reads FQNEAQ (reference sequence). The DNA of the CDR3 is TGTGCCAGCAGCTTACGGGACATGACCGCCTACGAGCAGTACTTC. Translation: CASSLRDMTAYEQYF.

This rearrangement joins TRBV6-1 to TRBJ2-3; 7 bases align to TRBD1. The ends lost 5 bases at V and 1 base at J; junction bases unmatched: 3. Germline CDR1 reads MNHNS; CDR2 reads SASEGT. The CDR3 is 14 residues long. In nucleotides, the CDR3 is TGTGCCAGCAGTTCTACAGGGGGCACAGATACGCAGTATTTT. Translating gives CASSSTGGTDTQYF.

V and J are TRBV18 and TRBJ1-3, with a tentative D call TRBD1 (5 bases). Trimming took off 4 bases at V and 0 bases at J, with 16 bases between the two ends. Germline V lookup: CDR1 KGHSH, CDR2 LQKENI. The CDR3 extends over 17 amino acids. The chain's CDR3 is CASSRVGPQLSGNTIYF. CDR3 DNA sequence: TGTGCCAGCTCACGTGTGGGGCCCCAACTCTCTGGAAACACCATATATTTT.

The V and J genes are TRBV27 and TRBJ1-1; tentative D call: TRBD1 (5 bases). V lost 1 base and J lost 1, with 13 bases in between. The CDR3 sequence is 16 residues long. Germline values: CDR1 MNHEY, CDR2 SMNVEV (reference sequence). The CDR3 spells CASSLLRVRGNTEAFF. CDR3 nucleotides: TGTGCCAGCAGTTTATTACGGGTTAGGGGGAACACTGAAGCTTTCTTT.

The chain is built from TRBV10-2 and TRBJ2-4; 7 nucleotides align to TRBD1. In germline, CDR1 is WSHSY, CDR2 SAAADI. The CDR3 is made up of 14 amino acids. J lost 4 bases, V lost 8 bases, and 8 bases had no gene match. The CDR3 sequence: CASSTGTAKNIQYF. The DNA of the CDR3 is TGCGCCAGCTCTACCGGGACAGCGAAAAACATTCAGTACTTC.

This rearrangement joins TRBV10-3 to TRBJ2-1, with 12 bases identical to TRBD2. The germline CDR1 and CDR2 sequences are ENHRY and SYGVKD. J gave up 2 bases and V 2 bases, and 4 bases lay outside the gene matches. This CDR3 has 17 residues. Written as DNA, the CDR3 is TGTGCCATCAGTGAGCGACTAGCGGGGGTCCCCTACAATGAGCAGTTCTTC. This gives the protein CAISERLAGVPYNEQFF.

The V and J genes are TRBV29-1 and TRBJ2-7, with a tentative D call TRBD1 (6 bases). Per germline, CDR1 SQVTM and CDR2 ANQGSEA. V was shortened by 6 bases and J by 0 bases, with 9 bases between the two germline ends. The CDR3 contains 12 residues. CDR3 sequence: CSVWDTSYEQYF. In nucleotides, the CDR3 is TGCAGCGTATGGGACACCTCCTACGAGCAGTACTTC.

The genes are TRBV7-2 and TRBJ1-3; tentatively, D is TRBD1 (5 bases). The germline CDR1 and CDR2 sequences are SGHTA and FQGNSA. V lost 9 bases and J 2 bases, leaving 14 bases between the germline ends. The CDR3 extends over 14 amino acids. The CDR3 DNA sequence: TGTGCCAGGTGGGGGGTCATCCCTGGAAACACCATATATTTT. Amino acid sequence: CARWGVIPGNTIYF. Filled out from reference TRBV7-2 and TRBJ1-3, the complete variable domain reads GAGVSQSPSNKVTEKGKDVELRCDPISGHTALYWYRQSLGQGLEFLIYFQGNSAPDKSGLPSDRFSAERTGGSVSTLTIQRTQQEDSAVYLCARWGVIPGNTIYFGEGSWLTVV.

The chain uses TRBV7-6 and TRBJ2-1, with a tentative D call TRBD2 (7 bases). V shed 5 bases and J shed 5 bases, with 10 bases lying between them. The CDR3 runs 13 residues. Per germline, CDR1 SGHVS and CDR2 FNYEAQ. CDR3 DNA sequence: TGTGCCAGCAGCCGGGGGGCCAACAATGAGCAGTTCTTC. Its translation is CASSRGANNEQFF.

The chain links TRBV6-4 to TRBJ2-3; a possible D gene is TRBD2 (6 bases). The V gene's germline CDR1 is MRHNA and CDR2 SNTAGT. Between the trimmed V and J ends, which lost 6 bases and 4 bases, there was a span of 14 bases. This CDR3 is 14 amino acids long. The CDR3, as DNA: TGTGCCAGCAGCCCCGGGGAGGATGCAGATACGCAGTATTTT. The encoded protein is CASSPGEDADTQYF.

This sequence joins TRBV16 and TRBJ2-7; D may be TRBD1 (5 bases). Germline V CDR1 and CDR2: KGHSY, FQNENV. V shed 4 bases and J shed 6 bases, with 19 bases lying between them. The CDR3 length is 15 residues. As DNA, the CDR3 is TGTGCCAGCAGCCGAAGGGTAAGGGAAGGGGCCGAGCAGTACTTC. Residues: CASSRRVREGAEQYF.

The chain recombines TRBV10-3 with TRBJ1-3, with D maybe TRBD1 (5 bases). V was pared by 3 bases and J by 3 bases, with 6 bases between. Germline CDR1 and CDR2: ENHRY and SYGVKD. The CDR3 loop spans 13 amino acids. Here the CDR3 DNA reads TGTGCCATCAGTGACACAGGTGGAAACACCATATATTTT. Translation gives CAISDTGGNTIYF.

The chain has TRBV5-8 and TRBJ1-5; 12 bases line up with TRBD1. CDR1 and CDR2 from the germline V gene are SGHTS and YDEGEE. CDR3 length: 18 residues. The V segment lost 4 bases and the J segment 6 bases; nucleotides outside the gene matches: 14. The DNA for the CDR3 is TGTGCCAGCAGCGGGGGACAGGGGGCATTACCCTCTGCTCAGCCCCAGCATTTT. Amino acids: CASSGGQGALPSAQPQHF.

The chain employs TRBV5-5 and TRBJ2-2; D is unclear. The ends were cut back, 8 bases at V and 1 base at J, with 15 bases in the middle. The CDR3 runs 15 residues. Germline lookup yields CDR1 SGHKS and CDR2 YYEKEE (reference sequence). DNA of the CDR3: TGTGCCAGTCAAAGCTCCCAAGTGAACACCGGGGAGCTGTTTTTT. Amino acid sequence: CASQSSQVNTGELFF. Complete variable domain (other parts from reference TRBV5-5 and TRBJ2-2): DAGVTQSPTHLIKTRGQQVTLRCSPISGHKSVSWYQQVLGQGPQFIFQYYEKEERGRGNFPDRFSARQFPNYSSELNVNALLLGDSALYLCASQSSQVNTGELFFGEGSRLTVL.

This clone came up once. The rearrangement joins TRBV7-9 to TRBJ2-3; 8 positions match TRBD2. Germline CDR1 SEHNR, CDR2 FQNEAQ (reference sequence). V lost 7 bases and J lost 3; bases outside the gene matches: 6. The CDR3 spans 14 residues. CDR3 protein: CASTLAGQTDTQYF. DNA for the CDR3: TGTGCCAGCACATTAGCGGGGCAGACAGATACGCAGTATTTT. The full variable domain, rest sourced from reference TRBV7-9 and TRBJ2-3, is DTGVSQNPRHKITKRGQNVTFRCDPISEHNRLYWYRQTLGQGPEFLTYFQNEAQLEKSRLLSDRFSAERPKGSFSTLEIQRTEQGDSAMYLCASTLAGQTDTQYFGPGTRLTVL.

The CDR3 sequence is CASSAPPRVRSNQPQHF. For the CDR3, the DNA is TGTGCCAGTTCCGCACCCCCCAGGGTTCGTAGCAATCAGCCCCAGCATTTT. The V gene is TRBV28, the J gene TRBJ1-5; tentative D call: TRBD1 (5 bases). Germline V CDR1 and CDR2: MDHEN, SYDVKM. V lost 9 bases to trimming and J lost 0 bases, with 21 bases between them. There are 17 residues in the CDR3.

The gene calls are TRBV5-1 and TRBJ1-5; 11 bases are shared with TRBD1. CDR1 and CDR2 from the germline V gene are SGHRS and YFSETQ. This CDR3 contains 14 residues. The ends lost 0 bases at V and 10 bases at J; junction bases unmatched: 3. The CDR3 DNA is TGCGCCAGCAGCTTGGAGGGGACAGGGGGACCCCAGCATTTT. Protein: CASSLEGTGGPQHF.

The chain combines TRBV7-2 with TRBJ2-3, with 8 bases matching TRBD1. Germline values: CDR1 SGHTA, CDR2 FQGNSA. The V segment lost 7 bases and the J segment 6 bases; nucleotides outside the gene matches: 6. This CDR3 contains 13 residues. The CDR3 coding sequence is TGTGCCAGCAAAAAAACAGGGGGTGATACGCAGTATTTT. Protein product: CASKKTGGDTQYF.

This clone was seen a few times. CDR3 coding DNA: TGTGCCAGCAGCCAAGATCCAAGCGGGAGGGCCGGGCAGTTCTTC. It is translated as CASSQDPSGRAGQFF. This chain connects TRBV14 to TRBJ2-1; 10 nucleotides agree with TRBD2. The CDR3 spans 15 residues. Germline assignment: CDR1 SGHDN and CDR2 FVKESK. J lost 12 bases, V lost 0 bases, and 8 bases had no gene match.

The chain couples TRBV5-8 to TRBJ1-2; 11 nucleotides agree with TRBD1. J was trimmed by 7 bases and V by 2 bases; bases with no gene match: 10. The germline V gene encodes CDR1 SGHTS and CDR2 YDEGEE. The length of the CDR3 is 16 residues. The CDR3 loop is CASSLSGTGGSGGYTF. The CDR3 bases are TGTGCCAGCAGCTTATCCGGGACAGGGGGGTCGGGTGGCTACACCTTC.

The chain is built from TRBV5-1 and TRBJ2-3; 9 positions agree with TRBD2. The CDR3 contains 17 residues. Trimming cost V 4 bases and J 0 bases; bases outside gene matches: 9. The germline CDR1 and CDR2 sequences are SGHRS and YFSETQ. The CDR3 is CASSLSGTSLSTDTQYF. The CDR3 DNA reads as TGCGCCAGCAGCCTTTCCGGGACTAGCTTGAGCACAGATACGCAGTATTTT.

The V gene is TRBV7-2, the J gene TRBJ1-1, with 7 bases fitting TRBD1. The CDR3 runs to 15 residues. CDR1 and CDR2 from the germline V gene are SGHTA and FQGNSA. Trimming cost V 1 base and J 1 base; bases outside gene matches: 3. The CDR3 here is CASSLGTGKNTEAFF. The CDR3 coding sequence is TGTGCCAGCAGCTTAGGGACAGGAAAGAACACTGAAGCTTTCTTT.

The rearrangement joins TRBV7-2 to TRBJ1-1, with TRBD1 identical over 10 bases. This CDR3 spans 17 amino acids. Germline V gives CDR1 SGHTA, CDR2 FQGNSA. Trimming removed 3 bases from V and 6 bases from J; junction bases left unmatched: 13. The CDR3 nucleotides are TGTGCCAGCAGCTTCGGACAGGGGGTCTTTCGTATCGCTGAAGCTTTCTTT. Amino acid sequence: CASSFGQGVFRIAEAFF.

The V gene is TRBV7-9, the J gene TRBJ1-1; 7 bases fit TRBD1. The germline V gene has CDR1 SEHNR and CDR2 FQNEAQ (reference sequence). J gave up 1 base and V 1 base, and 0 bases lay outside the gene matches. The CDR3 contains 14 residues. CDR3 protein: CASSLGQGNTEAFF. Here the CDR3 DNA reads TGTGCCAGCAGCTTAGGACAGGGGAACACTGAAGCTTTCTTT.

The chain joins TRBV5-1 to TRBJ1-1, with D unresolved. The ends were cut back, 5 bases at V and 1 base at J, with 9 bases in the middle. CDR1 SGHRS and CDR2 YFSETQ come from the germline V gene. The CDR3 extends over 13 amino acids. DNA for the CDR3: TGCGCCAGCAGGGGCCTTCCGAACACTGAAGCTTTCTTT. It yields the protein CASRGLPNTEAFF.

The chain joins TRBV4-2 to TRBJ2-7, with TRBD1 matching 7 bases. The V and J ends lost 4 bases and 2 bases, in that order; junction bases with no gene match: 8. Per the germline V gene, CDR1 is LGHNA and CDR2 is YNFKEQ. The CDR3 has 15 residues. CDR3: CASSLAGTVTYEQYF. For the CDR3, the DNA is TGTGCCAGCAGCCTTGCCGGGACAGTGACCTACGAGCAGTACTTC.

The chain links TRBV6-4 to TRBJ1-1; D ambiguous. Germline V gives CDR1 MRHNA, CDR2 SNTAGT. Trimming took off 3 bases at V and 4 bases at J, with 12 bases between the two ends. This CDR3 region has 14 residues. CDR3 nucleotide sequence: TGTGCCAGCAGTGAGGGCCCGTGGGCCACTGAAGCTTTCTTT. Its protein product is CASSEGPWATEAFF.